The 11 T cell receptor beta chains listed next were all sequenced from one sample in a study of PD-1 blockade in classical Hodgkin lymphoma. The assay was immunoSEQ multiplex PCR, and TCRdb's table has in-frame clones only and misses some. Of 100,000 or so clones in the sample, about 92% are singletons; the top ten hold about 2%. Stated time point: cycle 4 day 1 (C4D1), after six to seven weeks of nivolumab. Every patient experienced relapse after autologous stem cell transplantation, and brentuximab vedotin exposure varied. The source was peripheral blood mononuclear cells (PBMCs), collected before the fourth cycle of nivolumab. These receptors all come from a human donor with classical Hodgkin lymphoma.

The chain links TRBV11-2 to TRBJ2-7; 8 nucleotides align to TRBD2. The germline V gene encodes CDR1 SGHAT and CDR2 FQNNGV. The CDR3 runs 15 residues. The V and J ends lost 3 bases and 1 base, in that order; junction bases with no gene match: 5. This CDR3 reads CASSFTSGTSYEQYF. CDR3 DNA: TGTGCCAGCAGCTTTACTAGCGGAACTTCCTACGAGCAGTACTTC.

The chain uses TRBV27 and TRBJ2-7, with 7 bases matching TRBD1. In germline, CDR1 is MNHEY, CDR2 SMNVEV (reference sequence). The length of the CDR3 is 12 residues. Trimming cost V 3 bases and J 6 bases; bases outside gene matches: 2. CDR3 coding DNA: TGTGCCAGCAGTTTCCGACAGGGCGAGCAGTACTTC. It specifies CASSFRQGEQYF.

The chain links TRBV6-6 to TRBJ1-4, with D maybe TRBD1 (6 bases). This CDR3 contains 16 residues. V gave up 2 bases and J gave up 7 bases, with 17 bases separating them. Germline V gene sequence: CDR1 MNHNY, CDR2 SVGAGI (reference sequence). CDR3 in amino acids: CASSYPGTRRSEKLFF. The CDR3 DNA sequence: TGTGCCAGCAGTTACCCAGGGACACGCCGGAGTGAAAAACTGTTTTTT.

The chain joins TRBV6-1 to TRBJ1-2; no clear D gene. The CDR3 contains 12 residues. CDR1 and CDR2 from the germline V gene are MNHNS and SASEGT. Trimming cost V 2 bases and J 2 bases, with 3 bases left between them. CDR3 DNA: TGTGCCAGCAGTGAAACCAACTATGGCTACACCTTC. Protein: CASSETNYGYTF.

This chain connects TRBV5-5 to TRBJ2-3, with D perhaps TRBD2 (6 bases). The germline gives CDR1 SGHKS, CDR2 YYEKEE (reference sequence). The CDR3 extends over 17 amino acids. Trimming pared 0 bases from V and 1 base from J, leaving 15 bases between. The CDR3 loop is CASSLDPSAFRTDTQYF. CDR3 nucleotides: TGTGCCAGCAGCTTGGATCCTAGCGCCTTCCGCACAGATACGCAGTATTTT.

V usage is TRBV19 and J usage is TRBJ2-5, with 10 bases fitting TRBD1. Germline V gene data show CDR1 as LNHDA and CDR2 as SQIVND (reference sequence). The V segment lost 7 bases and the J segment 3 bases; nucleotides outside the gene matches: 11. CDR3 size: 16 residues. CDR3 nucleotide sequence: TGTGCCAGTATTTGGGCCGACAGGGGGCGAGAAGAGACCCAGTACTTC. It codes for CASIWADRGREETQYF.

The genes are TRBV28 and TRBJ1-1; no firm D call. V lost 7 bases to trimming and J lost 6 bases, with 18 bases between them. CDR3 length: 14 residues. Germline values: CDR1 MDHEN, CDR2 SYDVKM. The CDR3 DNA reads TGTGCCAGCATTCCCCACTCGGCGTCAGCTGAAGCTTTCTTT. Translation gives CASIPHSASAEAFF.

This rearrangement joins TRBV7-3 to TRBJ2-2; 7 nucleotides align to TRBD2. The J segment lost 4 bases and the V segment lost 3 bases, leaving 2 bases of the junction unmatched. There are 14 residues in the CDR3. CDR1 is SGHTA and CDR2 is FQGTGA in the germline V gene. The CDR3 nucleotides read TGTGCCAGCAGCTTGAAGCGGGGCACCGGGGAGCTGTTTTTT. Translation gives CASSLKRGTGELFF.

The chain joins TRBV19 to TRBJ2-7, with D unresolved. This CDR3 is built from 13 residues. Between the trimmed V and J ends, which lost 7 bases and 3 bases, there was a span of 13 bases. Germline values: CDR1 LNHDA, CDR2 SQIVND (reference sequence). CDR3 region: CASIGPPSYEQYF. The CDR3 nucleotides read TGTGCCAGTATTGGGCCTCCGAGCTACGAGCAGTACTTC.

The rearrangement uses TRBV7-9 and TRBJ2-6; D is tentatively TRBD1 or TRBD2 (5 bases each). The CDR3 is made up of 19 amino acids. V lost 1 base and J lost 4, with 20 bases in between. The germline CDR1 and CDR2 sequences are SEHNR and FQNEAQ (reference sequence). CDR3 protein: CASSLGLSRGVSGANVLTF. CDR3 DNA sequence: TGTGCCAGCAGCTTAGGGCTCTCCCGGGGCGTCTCCGGGGCCAACGTCCTGACTTTC.

This clone was seen many times. The V and J genes are TRBV4-1 and TRBJ2-1; a possible D gene is TRBD1 (6 bases). The V gene lost 0 bases and the J gene lost 6 bases, with 15 bases spanning the gap. In germline, CDR1 is MGHRA, CDR2 YSYEKL. The CDR3 sequence is 16 residues long. CDR3 nucleotides: TGCGCCAGCAGCCAAGATCAGGAGGCAGGGGCCAATGAGCAGTTCTTC. This codes for CASSQDQEAGANEQFF.